Sequencing of this T cell receptor beta chain was carried out in a study of post-analysis software for immune sequencing data. Study findings and constraints: By F measure, samples from a shared preparation batch strongly co-clustered. Comparison of patients with controls showed five TRBV segments more frequent in patients, TRBV5-6, TRBV5-1 and TRBV20-1 among them.

This clonotype has at least ten counts. Its antigen is unknown. This CDR3 has 15 amino acids. V was shortened by 0 bases and J by 5 bases, with 14 bases between the two germline ends. Per the germline V gene, CDR1 is MNHEY and CDR2 is SMNVEV (reference sequence). Researchers reported that TCR beta cDNA libraries carried unique molecular identifiers. MiXCR, run by TCRdb on the PCR reads, gives a single entry per CDR3 protein. The table shows some 690,000 distinct CDR3 sequences, with about 32% occurring only once. Material: blood. The chain is built from TRBV27 and TRBJ2-7, with a possible D match to TRBD2 (6 bases). The sequence was collected from a girl aged 10 to 17 with multiple sclerosis. CDR3 nucleotide sequence: TGTGCCAGCAGTTTATCCGCTAGGAGGGCGAACGAGCAGTACTTC. Its translation: CASSLSARRANEQYF.